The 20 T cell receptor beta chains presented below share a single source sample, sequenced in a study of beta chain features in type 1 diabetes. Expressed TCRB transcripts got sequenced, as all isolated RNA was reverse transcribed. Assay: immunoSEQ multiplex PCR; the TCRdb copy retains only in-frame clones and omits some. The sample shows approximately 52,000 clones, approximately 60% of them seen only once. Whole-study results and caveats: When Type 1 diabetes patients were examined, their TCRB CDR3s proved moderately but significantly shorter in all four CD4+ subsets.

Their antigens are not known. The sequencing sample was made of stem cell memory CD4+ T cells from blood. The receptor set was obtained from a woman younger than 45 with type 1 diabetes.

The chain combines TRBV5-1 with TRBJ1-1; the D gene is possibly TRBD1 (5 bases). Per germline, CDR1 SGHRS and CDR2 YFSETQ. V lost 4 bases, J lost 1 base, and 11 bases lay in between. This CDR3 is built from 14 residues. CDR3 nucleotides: TGCGCCAGCAGCAGAGACAGCCAGAACACTGAAGCTTTCTTT. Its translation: CASSRDSQNTEAFF.

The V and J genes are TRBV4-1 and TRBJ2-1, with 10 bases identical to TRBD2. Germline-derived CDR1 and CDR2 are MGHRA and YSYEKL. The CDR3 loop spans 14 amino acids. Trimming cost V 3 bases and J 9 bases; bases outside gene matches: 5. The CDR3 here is CASSHLAGVREQFF. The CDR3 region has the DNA TGCGCCAGCAGCCACCTAGCGGGAGTGCGTGAGCAGTTCTTC.

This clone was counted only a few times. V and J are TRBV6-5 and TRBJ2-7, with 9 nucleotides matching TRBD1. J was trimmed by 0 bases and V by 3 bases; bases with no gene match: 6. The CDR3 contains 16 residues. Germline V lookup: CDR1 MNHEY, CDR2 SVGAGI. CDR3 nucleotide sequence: TGTGCCAGCAGTTATCGGGGGACAGGGTACTCCTACGAGCAGTACTTC. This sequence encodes CASSYRGTGYSYEQYF.

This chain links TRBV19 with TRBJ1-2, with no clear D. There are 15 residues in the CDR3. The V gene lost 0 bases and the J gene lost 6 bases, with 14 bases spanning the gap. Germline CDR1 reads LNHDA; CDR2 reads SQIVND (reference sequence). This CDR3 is CASSIEGATLDGYTF. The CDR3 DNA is TGTGCCAGTAGTATAGAGGGAGCGACTTTGGATGGCTACACCTTC.

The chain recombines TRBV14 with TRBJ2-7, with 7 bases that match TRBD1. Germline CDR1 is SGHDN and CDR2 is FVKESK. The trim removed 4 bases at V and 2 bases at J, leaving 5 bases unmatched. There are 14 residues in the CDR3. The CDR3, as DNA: TGTGCCAGCAGCCGCACAGGGGATGCCTACGAGCAGTACTTC. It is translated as CASSRTGDAYEQYF.

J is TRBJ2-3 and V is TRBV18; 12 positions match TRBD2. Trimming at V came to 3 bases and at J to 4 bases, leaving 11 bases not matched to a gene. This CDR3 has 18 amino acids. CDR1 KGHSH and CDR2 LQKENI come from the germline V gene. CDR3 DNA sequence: TGTGCCAGCTCACCGTTTACTAGGACTAGCGGGATTTCAGATACGCAGTATTTT. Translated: CASSPFTRTSGISDTQYF.

CDR3 bases: TGTGCCAGCAGCTTCCTAGCGGGAGCTTACAATGAGCAGTTCTTC. This translates into CASSFLAGAYNEQFF. This chain links TRBV2 with TRBJ2-1, with TRBD2 matching over 10 bases. Trimming removed 6 bases from V and 4 bases from J; junction bases left unmatched: 6. The CDR3 sequence is 15 residues long. Per germline, CDR1 SNHLY and CDR2 FYNNEI.

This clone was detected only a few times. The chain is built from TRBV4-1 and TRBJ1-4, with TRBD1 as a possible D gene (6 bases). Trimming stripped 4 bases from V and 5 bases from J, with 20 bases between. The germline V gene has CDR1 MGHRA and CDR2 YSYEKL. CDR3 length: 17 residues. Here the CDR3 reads CASSPLRGTGLNEKLFF. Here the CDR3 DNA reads TGCGCCAGCAGCCCCCTGAGGGGGACCGGACTCAATGAAAAACTGTTTTTT.

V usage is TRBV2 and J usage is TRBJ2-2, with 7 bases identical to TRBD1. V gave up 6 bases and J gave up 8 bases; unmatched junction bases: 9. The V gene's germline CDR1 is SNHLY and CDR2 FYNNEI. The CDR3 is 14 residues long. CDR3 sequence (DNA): TGTGCCAGCAGAGACCGGGACAGATATGGGGAGCTGTTTTTT. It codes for CASRDRDRYGELFF.

The CDR3 nucleotides read TGTGCCAGCAGCGGACCGACTGCGGGGAACACCGGGGAGCTGTTTTTT. As protein: CASSGPTAGNTGELFF. The V call is TRBV9, the J call TRBJ2-2, with D perhaps matching TRBD2 (5 bases). The CDR3 has 16 amino acids. The germline V gene encodes CDR1 SGDLS and CDR2 YYNGEE. Deletions cut 3 bases from V and 1 base from J, with 13 bases between.

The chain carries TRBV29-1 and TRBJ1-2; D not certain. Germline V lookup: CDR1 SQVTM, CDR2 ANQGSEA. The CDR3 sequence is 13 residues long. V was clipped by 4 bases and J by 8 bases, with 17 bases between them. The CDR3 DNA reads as TGCAGCGTTGTGCGACTTCTGACGTCCGGCTACACCTTC. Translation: CSVVRLLTSGYTF. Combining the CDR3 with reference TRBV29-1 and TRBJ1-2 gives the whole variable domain SAVISQKPSRDICQRGTSLTIQCQVDSQVTMMFWYRQQPGQSLTLIATANQGSEATYESGFVIDKFPISRPNLTFSTLTVSNMSPEDSSIYLCSVVRLLTSGYTFGSGTRLTVV.

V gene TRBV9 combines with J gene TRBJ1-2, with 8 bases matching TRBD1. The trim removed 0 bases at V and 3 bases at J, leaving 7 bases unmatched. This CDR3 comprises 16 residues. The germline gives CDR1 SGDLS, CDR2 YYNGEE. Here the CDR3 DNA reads TGTGCCAGCAGCGTAGGATACAGGGGGATAGACTATGGCTACACCTTC. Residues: CASSVGYRGIDYGYTF.

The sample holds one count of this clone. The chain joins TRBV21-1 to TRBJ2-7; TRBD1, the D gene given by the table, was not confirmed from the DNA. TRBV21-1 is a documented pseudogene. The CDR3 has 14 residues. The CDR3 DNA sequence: TGTGCCAGCAGCAAAGCCGGACAGGAGTACGAGCAGTACTTC. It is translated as CASSKAGQEYEQYF.

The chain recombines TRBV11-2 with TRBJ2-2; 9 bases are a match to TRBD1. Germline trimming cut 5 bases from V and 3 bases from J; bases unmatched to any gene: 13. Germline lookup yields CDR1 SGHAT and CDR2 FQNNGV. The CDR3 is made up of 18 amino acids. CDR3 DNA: TGTGCCAGCAGCACCCGACAGGGGGGAGTTGGGCACACCGGGGAGCTGTTTTTT. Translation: CASSTRQGGVGHTGELFF.

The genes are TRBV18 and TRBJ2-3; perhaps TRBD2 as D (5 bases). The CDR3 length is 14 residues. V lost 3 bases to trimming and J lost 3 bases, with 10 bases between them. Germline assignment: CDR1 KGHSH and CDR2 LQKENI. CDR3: CASSPGVMTDTQYF. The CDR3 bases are TGTGCCAGCTCACCCGGGGTAATGACAGATACGCAGTATTTT.

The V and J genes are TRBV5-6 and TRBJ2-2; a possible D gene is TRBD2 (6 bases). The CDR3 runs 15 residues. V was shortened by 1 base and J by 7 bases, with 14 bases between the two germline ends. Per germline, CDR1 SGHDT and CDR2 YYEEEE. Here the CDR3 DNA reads TGTGCCAGCAGCTTGTGGCGGGGTAGAGACGGGGAGCTGTTTTTT. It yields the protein CASSLWRGRDGELFF.

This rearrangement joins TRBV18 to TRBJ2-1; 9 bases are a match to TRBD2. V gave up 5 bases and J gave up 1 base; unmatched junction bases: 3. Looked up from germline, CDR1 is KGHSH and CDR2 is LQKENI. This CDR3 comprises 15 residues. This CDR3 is CASSATSGSYNEQFF. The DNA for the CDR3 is TGTGCCAGCTCAGCGACTAGCGGTTCCTACAATGAGCAGTTCTTC.

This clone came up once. The CDR3 region is CASSSYYEQYF. CDR3 DNA sequence: TGCGCCAGCAGCTCCTACTACGAGCAGTACTTC. The chain combines TRBV5-1 with TRBJ2-7; no definite D call. This CDR3 region has 11 residues. The V gene lost 3 bases and the J gene lost 3 bases, with 4 bases spanning the gap. The germline gives CDR1 SGHRS, CDR2 YFSETQ.

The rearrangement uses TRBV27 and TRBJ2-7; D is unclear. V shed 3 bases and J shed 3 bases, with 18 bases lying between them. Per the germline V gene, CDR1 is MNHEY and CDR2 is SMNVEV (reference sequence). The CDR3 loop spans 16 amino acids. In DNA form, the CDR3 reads TGTGCCAGCAGTTTTCGGATGAGGCTCTTGTTCTACGAGCAGTACTTC. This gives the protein CASSFRMRLLFYEQYF.

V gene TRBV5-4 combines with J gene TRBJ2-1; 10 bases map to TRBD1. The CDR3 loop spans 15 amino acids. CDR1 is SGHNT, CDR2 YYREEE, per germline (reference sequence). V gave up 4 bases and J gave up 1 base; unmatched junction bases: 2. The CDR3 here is CASSPGQGSYNEQFF. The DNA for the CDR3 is TGTGCCAGCAGCCCGGGACAGGGGTCCTACAATGAGCAGTTCTTC.